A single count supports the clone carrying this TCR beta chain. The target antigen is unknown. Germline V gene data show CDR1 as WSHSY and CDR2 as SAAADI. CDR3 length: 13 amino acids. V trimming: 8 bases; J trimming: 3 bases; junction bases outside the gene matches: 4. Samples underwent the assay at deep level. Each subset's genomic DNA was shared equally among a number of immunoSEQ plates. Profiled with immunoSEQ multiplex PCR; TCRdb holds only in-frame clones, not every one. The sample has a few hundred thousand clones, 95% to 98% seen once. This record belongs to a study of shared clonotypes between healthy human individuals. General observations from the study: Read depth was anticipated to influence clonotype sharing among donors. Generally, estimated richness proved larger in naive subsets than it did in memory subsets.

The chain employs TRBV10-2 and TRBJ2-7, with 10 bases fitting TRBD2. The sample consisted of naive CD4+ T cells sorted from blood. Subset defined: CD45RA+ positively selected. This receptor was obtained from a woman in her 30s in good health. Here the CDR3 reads CASQLAGNYEQYF. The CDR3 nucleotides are TGCGCCAGCCAACTAGCGGGGAACTACGAGCAGTACTTC.